This entry lists 6 T cell receptor beta chains sequenced from one sample in a study of PD-1 blockade in classical Hodgkin lymphoma. The assay was immunoSEQ multiplex PCR, and TCRdb's table has in-frame clones only and misses some. The table includes 34,000 or so clones, 80% to 95% detected once. Time point: cycle 4 day 1 (C4D1), after more than 5 weeks of nivolumab. Relapse was seen in all patients after autologous stem cell transplantation, and brentuximab vedotin exposure was variable. Magnetic negative selection purified CD4+ T cells from thawed PBMCs. Material: CD4+ T cells from blood, obtained before the fourth cycle of nivolumab. The receptor source for this set is a human donor with classical Hodgkin lymphoma.

This chain connects TRBV5-4 to TRBJ2-7, with TRBD2 matching 7 bases. The CDR3 spans 13 residues. CDR1 SGHNT and CDR2 YYREEE come from the germline V gene (reference sequence). Unmatched junction bases numbered 5, after V lost 5 bases and J lost 3 bases. The CDR3 spells CASSRDYLYEQYF. The CDR3 DNA reads TGTGCCAGCAGTCGGGACTACCTCTACGAGCAGTACTTC.

This rearrangement joins TRBV11-2 to TRBJ2-6, with a tentative D call TRBD1 (6 bases). Germline V gene sequence: CDR1 SGHAT, CDR2 FQNNGV. The CDR3 covers 15 residues. V lost 4 bases, J lost 1 base, and 8 bases lay in between. The CDR3 reads CASSWQGSGANVLTF. DNA of the CDR3: TGTGCCAGCAGCTGGCAGGGGTCTGGGGCCAACGTCCTGACTTTC.

CDR3 protein: CASSGYRANYGYTF. The CDR3 coding sequence is TGTGCCAGCAGCGGCTACAGAGCTAACTATGGCTACACCTTC. The J gene is TRBJ1-2, the V gene TRBV2, with D hard to call. Trimming left V 6 bases short and J 0 bases short, with 11 bases between. In germline, CDR1 is SNHLY, CDR2 FYNNEI. CDR3 length equals 14 residues. The complete variable domain, with remaining parts taken from reference TRBV2 and TRBJ1-2, reads EPEVTQTPSHQVTQMGQEVILRCVPISNHLYFYWYRQILGQKVEFLVSFYNNEISEKSEIFDDQFSVERPDGSNFTLKIRSTKLEDSAMYFCASSGYRANYGYTFGSGTRLTVV.

The genes are TRBV7-2 and TRBJ2-3; no reliable D call. Germline assignment: CDR1 SGHTA and CDR2 FQGNSA. The CDR3 extends over 13 amino acids. V was trimmed by 1 base and J by 1 base, leaving 3 bases between them. The CDR3 bases are TGTGCCAGCAGCTTAGTGGGCACAGATACGCAGTATTTT. Amino acid sequence: CASSLVGTDTQYF.

This chain links TRBV19 with TRBJ1-2; D gene unclear. V was pared by 6 bases and J by 5 bases, with 13 bases between. The germline CDR1 and CDR2 sequences are LNHDA and SQIVND (reference sequence). This CDR3 has 13 residues. The CDR3: CASSRAAGYGYTF. The CDR3 DNA follows: TGTGCCAGTAGCCGAGCCGCGGGGTATGGCTACACCTTC.

The gene calls are TRBV5-8 and TRBJ1-1; 10 bases line up with TRBD1. V gave up 6 bases and J gave up 7 bases; unmatched junction bases: 9. CDR3 length: 14 amino acids. CDR1 and CDR2 (germline): SGHTS, YDEGEE. The CDR3 DNA is TGTGCCAGCAATAGGGACAGGGGTTTTGATGAAGCTTTCTTT. Residues: CASNRDRGFDEAFF.